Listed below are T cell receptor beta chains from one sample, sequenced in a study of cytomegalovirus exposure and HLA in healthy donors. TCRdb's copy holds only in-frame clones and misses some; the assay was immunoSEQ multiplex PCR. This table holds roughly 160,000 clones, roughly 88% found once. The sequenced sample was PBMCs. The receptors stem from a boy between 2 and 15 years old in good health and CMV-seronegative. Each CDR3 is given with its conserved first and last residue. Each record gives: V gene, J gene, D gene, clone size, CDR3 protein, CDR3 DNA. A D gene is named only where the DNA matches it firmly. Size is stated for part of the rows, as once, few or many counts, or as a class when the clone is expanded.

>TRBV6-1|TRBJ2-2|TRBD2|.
CASSTLAGGAGELFF
TGTGCCAGCAGTACACTAGCGGGGGGGGCCGGGGAGCTGTTTTTT
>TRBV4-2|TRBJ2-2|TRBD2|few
CASSLWSGSGGPGGELFF
TGTGCCAGCAGCCTTTGGTCCGGGAGCGGGGGCCCCGGGGGGGAGCTGTTTTTT
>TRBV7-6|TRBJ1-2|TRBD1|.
CASSLTQGAREGYTF
TGTGCCAGCAGCTTGACACAGGGGGCGAGAGAAGGCTACACCTTC
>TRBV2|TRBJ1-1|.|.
CASRLQVNTEAFF
TGTGCCAGCAGACTACAGGTGAACACTGAGGCTTTCTTT
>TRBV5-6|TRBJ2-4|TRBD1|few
CASSDRGTKNIQYF
TGTGCCAGCAGCGACAGGGGAACCAAAAACATTCAGTACTTC
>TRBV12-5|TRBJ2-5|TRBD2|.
CASGLGIAGGETQYF
TGTGCTAGTGGTTTGGGGATAGCGGGAGGCGAGACCCAGTACTTC
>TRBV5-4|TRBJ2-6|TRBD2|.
CASSKGLAGNSGANVLTF
TGTGCCAGCAGCAAGGGACTAGCGGGTAACTCTGGGGCCAACGTCCTGACTTTC
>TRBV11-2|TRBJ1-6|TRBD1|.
CASSLDRTGSSPLHF
TGTGCCAGCAGCTTAGATAGGACAGGGAGCTCACCCCTCCACTTT
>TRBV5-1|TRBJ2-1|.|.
CASSLSTPYNEQFF
TGCGCCAGCAGCTTGAGTACTCCCTACAATGAGCAGTTCTTC
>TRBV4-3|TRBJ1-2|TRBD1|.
CASSQETGQPEGYTF
TGCGCCAGCAGCCAAGAGACGGGACAGCCGGAAGGCTACACCTTC
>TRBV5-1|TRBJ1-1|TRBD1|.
CASGLFQGANTEAFF
TGCGCCAGCGGCTTGTTTCAGGGGGCAAACACTGAAGCTTTCTTT
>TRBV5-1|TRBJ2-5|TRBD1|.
CASSLATGGETQYF
TGCGCCAGCAGCCTAGCGACAGGGGGAGAGACCCAGTACTTC
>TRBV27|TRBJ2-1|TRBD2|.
CASKLLAAPTSYNEQFF
TGTGCCAGTAAGCTCCTAGCGGCACCTACCTCCTACAATGAGCAGTTCTTC
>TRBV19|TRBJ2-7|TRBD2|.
CASSMGTSSSYEQYF
TGTGCCAGTAGTATGGGGACTAGCAGTTCCTACGAGCAGTACTTC
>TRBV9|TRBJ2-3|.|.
CASSPTGTSSTDTQYF
TGTGCCAGCAGCCCAACCGGAACTAGTAGCACAGATACGCAGTATTTT
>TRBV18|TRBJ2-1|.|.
CASSPGGIEQFF
TGTGCCAGCTCACCAGGGGGCATCGAGCAGTTCTTC
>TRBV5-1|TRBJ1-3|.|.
CASSRGDIELGPGNTIYF
TGCGCCAGCAGCCGCGGAGATATTGAGCTCGGTCCCGGAAACACCATATATTTT
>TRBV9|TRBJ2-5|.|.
CASSVFGEETQYF
TGTGCCAGCAGCGTTTTCGGAGAAGAGACCCAGTACTTC
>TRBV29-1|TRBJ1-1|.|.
CSVDRGKNMNTEAFF
TGCAGCGTTGATCGGGGGAAGAACATGAACACTGAAGCTTTCTTT
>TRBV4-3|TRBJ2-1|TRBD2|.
CASSQASGGYNEQFF
TGCGCCAGCAGCCAAGCTAGCGGGGGTTACAATGAGCAGTTCTTC
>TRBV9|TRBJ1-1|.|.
CASNGDGSTEAFF
TGTGCCAGCAATGGGGACGGGAGCACTGAAGCTTTCTTT
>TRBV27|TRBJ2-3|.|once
CASSLRGLTSTDTQYF
TGTGCCAGCAGTTTGCGGGGGCTGACTAGCACAGATACGCAGTATTTT
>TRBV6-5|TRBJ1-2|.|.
CASSRGTSYGYTF
TGTGCCAGCAGCCGGGGGACCTCTTATGGCTACACCTTC
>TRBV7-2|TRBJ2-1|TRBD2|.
CASSTRSGGPYNEQFF
TGTGCCAGCAGCACGCGTAGCGGGGGGCCCTACAATGAGCAGTTCTTC
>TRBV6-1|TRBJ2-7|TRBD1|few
CASSGPGQGVPYEQYF
TGTGCCAGCAGTGGGCCTGGACAGGGGGTTCCCTACGAGCAGTACTTC
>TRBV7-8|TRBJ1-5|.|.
CASSYLGSFDQPQHF
TGTGCCAGCAGCTACCTAGGGAGTTTCGATCAGCCCCAGCATTTT
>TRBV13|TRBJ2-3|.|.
CASSLAARGGNTQYF
TGTGCCAGCAGCTTAGCGGCCAGGGGTGGTAATACGCAGTATTTT